The 4 T cell receptor beta chains presented below share a single source sample, sequenced in a study. The TRBV12-4/TRBJ1-2 clonotypes were amplified using barcode primers with ligated adaptors. In TCRdb, the multiplex PCR reads were re-called with MiXCR into one record per CDR3 protein. The sample shows around 1,300 distinct CDR3 sequences, around 20% of them seen only once. The material sequenced was memory CD4+ T cells sorted from blood. Subset meaning: memory CD4+ T cells, CD4+CD45RO+CD25-. Receptors were obtained from a female donor with breast cancer.

This clonotype is judged large. This chain links TRBV12-3 or TRBV12-4 with TRBJ1-2, with D unresolved. Trimming took 1 base from V and 0 from J, leaving 9 bases between them. The CDR3 is 15 amino acids. CDR3 bases: TGTGCCAGCAGTTTAGACATCCTATCTAACTATGGCTACACCTTC. It specifies CASSLDILSNYGYTF.

V is TRBV12-3 or TRBV12-4 and J is TRBJ1-2, with 7 bases fitting TRBD1. The ends lost 10 bases at V and 4 bases at J; junction bases unmatched: 6. The CDR3 is made up of 12 amino acids. DNA of the CDR3: TGTGCCATTAGGGGACAGATCTATGGCTACACCTTC. The encoded protein is CAIRGQIYGYTF.

This clonotype is labeled as large (0.1 to 1%). V gene TRBV12-3 or TRBV12-4 combines with J gene TRBJ1-2; D unresolved. This CDR3 region has 12 residues. V gave up 3 bases and J gave up 5 bases, with 7 bases separating them. The CDR3 sequence is CASSFAGYGYTF. As DNA, the CDR3 is TGTGCCAGCAGTTTCGCAGGATATGGCTACACCTTC.

This chain links TRBV12-3 or TRBV12-4 with TRBJ1-2, with D maybe TRBD1 (5 bases). CDR3 length: 13 amino acids. V was trimmed by 5 bases and J by 5 bases, leaving 12 bases between them. CDR3 in amino acids: CASSNPRGYGYTF. CDR3 in DNA: TGTGCCAGCAGTAACCCGAGGGGTTATGGCTACACCTTC.